These T cell receptor beta chains were read from a single sample in a study of T cell responses to AZD1222 COVID-19 vaccine. The repertoire was sequenced with immunoSEQ multiplex PCR; TCRdb's copy has only in-frame clones and lacks some. This repertoire shows over 100,000 clones, 87% found once; its top ten account for about 2.5%. Sequences were derived from peripheral blood, sampled 28 days after the second AZD1222 dose. The source is an adult who received the AZD1222 COVID-19 vaccine. The CDR3 runs from the conserved cysteine through the conserved F or W. A D gene is named only where the DNA matches it firmly. Clone size is not always given. Where it is, it says once, few, many or a class for expanded clones.

abundance	v_gene	j_gene	d_gene	CDR3aa	CDR3nt
-	TRBV28	TRBJ1-1	-	CASSPRFHTEAFF	TGTGCCAGCAGTCCCAGGTTCCACACTGAAGCTTTCTTT
-	TRBV5-8	TRBJ1-2	-	CASSWVRNPSGYTF	TGTGCCAGCAGCTGGGTACGGAATCCATCGGGCTACACCTTC
-	TRBV19	TRBJ2-2	TRBD2	CASRGLAGGYSGELFF	TGTGCCAGTAGAGGTCTAGCGGGGGGATATTCCGGGGAGCTGTTTTTT
once	TRBV10-3	TRBJ1-2	-	CATFAAYVDVGGYTF	TGTGCCACCTTTGCCGCATACGTGGATGTCGGTGGCTACACCTTC
-	TRBV7-9	TRBJ1-2	-	CASSPEAVGGGYTF	TGTGCCAGCAGCCCCGAGGCTGTTGGGGGCGGCTACACCTTC
-	TRBV3-1/TRBV3-2	TRBJ2-3	TRBD2	CASSPRTSGATDTQYF	TGTGCCAGCAGCCCCAGGACTAGCGGGGCCACAGATACGCAGTATTTT
-	TRBV9	TRBJ1-2	-	CASSEGRGYGYTF	TGTGCCAGCTCCGAGGGGAGGGGCTATGGCTACACCTTC
-	TRBV7-2	TRBJ2-7	-	CASSLNDLGAGGEQYF	TGTGCCAGCAGCTTAAACGATTTAGGGGCCGGGGGCGAGCAGTACTTC
-	TRBV6-2/TRBV6-3	TRBJ1-2	TRBD1	CASSRLRQGVGYTF	TGTGCCAGCAGTCGCCTCCGACAGGGGGTTGGCTACACCTTC
-	TRBV7-9	TRBJ1-3	TRBD1	CASSPRQGSRRSGNTIYF	TGTGCCAGCAGCCCCCGACAGGGGTCGCGGCGGTCTGGAAACACCATATATTTT
-	TRBV10-1	TRBJ2-3	-	CASSRDHNRKDTQYF	TGCGCCAGCAGCCGGGACCACAACCGTAAAGATACGCAGTATTTT
-	TRBV28	TRBJ2-1	TRBD1	CASRPGQGFGNEQFF	TGTGCCAGCAGACCGGGACAGGGGTTCGGCAATGAGCAGTTCTTC
-	TRBV19	TRBJ2-1	-	CASSIGQGSLGYNEQFF	TGTGCCAGTAGTATAGGCCAGGGGAGTCTCGGGTACAATGAGCAGTTCTTC
-	TRBV28	TRBJ2-1	-	CASIGQIYNEQFF	TGTGCCAGCATCGGCCAGATTTACAATGAGCAGTTCTTC
-	TRBV4-2	TRBJ1-3	-	CASSQDPPGDSGNTIYF	TGTGCCAGCAGCCAAGACCCCCCAGGAGATTCAGGAAACACCATATATTTT
-	TRBV4-1	TRBJ2-5	TRBD1	CASSQAQGATGETQYF	TGCGCCAGCAGCCAGGCTCAGGGGGCCACGGGGGAGACCCAGTACTTC
-	TRBV24-1	TRBJ2-2	TRBD2	CATRGLAGSGELFF	TGTGCCACCAGGGGACTAGCGGGGAGCGGGGAGCTGTTTTTT
-	TRBV6-5	TRBJ1-6	-	CASRFSSYNSPLHF	TGTGCCAGCAGATTTAGCTCCTATAATTCACCCCTCCACTTT
-	TRBV10-3	TRBJ1-4	-	CAIRGAATGNEKLFF	TGTGCCATCAGGGGGGCCGCAACGGGTAATGAAAAACTGTTTTTT
once	TRBV5-6	TRBJ1-6	TRBD1	CASKRRDSYNSPLHF	TGTGCCAGCAAGCGCCGGGACAGTTATAATTCACCCCTCCACTTT
-	TRBV21-1	TRBJ2-7	-	CASRSRLSYEQYF	TGTGCCAGCCGTAGTCGGTTGTCCTACGAGCAGTACTTC
-	TRBV5-4	TRBJ2-2	TRBD2	CASSPPGLAGAGELFF	TGTGCCAGCAGCCCGCCGGGACTAGCGGGAGCCGGGGAGCTGTTTTTT
-	TRBV4-1	TRBJ1-4	TRBD1	CASSQGQRNEKLFF	TGCGCCAGCAGCCAGGGACAGAGGAATGAAAAACTGTTTTTT
-	TRBV7-2	TRBJ1-2	-	CASDLISGATGYTF	TGTGCCAGCGACCTCATAAGCGGGGCCACTGGCTACACCTTC
-	TRBV5-5	TRBJ2-7	-	CASSLGGGGSYEQYF	TGTGCCAGCAGCTTGGGGGGTGGTGGCTCCTACGAGCAGTACTTC
-	TRBV10-2	TRBJ1-1	-	CASSRSGTEAFF	TGCGCCAGCTCCCGAAGCGGGACTGAAGCTTTCTTT
-	TRBV10-1	TRBJ2-2	-	CASVDGAGELFF	TGCGCCAGCGTTGACGGCGCCGGGGAGCTGTTTTTT
few	TRBV29-1	TRBJ1-2	-	CSVDRGGAEYGYTF	TGCAGCGTTGACCGCGGTGGGGCAGAATATGGCTACACCTTC
-	TRBV3-1/TRBV3-2	TRBJ1-2	-	CASSPAGHDGYTF	TGTGCCAGCAGCCCTGCCGGCCACGATGGCTACACCTTC
-	TRBV13	TRBJ1-4	TRBD1	CASSSDREFNEKLFF	TGTGCCAGCAGCTCAGACAGGGAGTTTAATGAAAAACTGTTTTTT
-	TRBV18	TRBJ1-3	-	CASSPGRNSGNTIYF	TGTGCCAGCTCACCGGGACGGAACTCTGGAAACACCATATATTTT
few	TRBV18	TRBJ2-7	TRBD1	CASSPLGDRGEQYF	TGTGCCAGCTCACCCCTTGGGGACAGGGGGGAGCAGTACTTC
-	TRBV6-5	TRBJ2-3	-	CASTRDGTDTQYF	TGTGCCAGCACCAGGGATGGCACAGATACGCAGTATTTT
-	TRBV6-4	TRBJ1-3	-	CASSFDTTGTAGNTIYF	TGTGCCAGCAGCTTCGACACTACCGGGACCGCTGGAAACACCATATATTTT